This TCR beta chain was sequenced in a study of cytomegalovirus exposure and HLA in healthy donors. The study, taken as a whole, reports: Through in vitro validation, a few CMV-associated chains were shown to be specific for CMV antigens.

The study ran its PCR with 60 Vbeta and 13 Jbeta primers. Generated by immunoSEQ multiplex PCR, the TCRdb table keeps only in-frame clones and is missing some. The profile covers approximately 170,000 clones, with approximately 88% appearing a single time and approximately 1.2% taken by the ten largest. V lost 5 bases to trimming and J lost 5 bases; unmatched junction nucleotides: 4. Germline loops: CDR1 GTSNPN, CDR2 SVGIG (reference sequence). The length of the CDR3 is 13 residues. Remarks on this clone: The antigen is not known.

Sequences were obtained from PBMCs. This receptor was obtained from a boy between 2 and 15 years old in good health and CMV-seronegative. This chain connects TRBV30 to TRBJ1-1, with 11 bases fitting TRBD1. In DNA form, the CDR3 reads TGTGCCTGGGACGGGACAGGGGGTACTGAAGCTTTCTTT. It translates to CAWDGTGGTEAFF.